The rows below give T cell receptor beta chains drawn from one sample of a study of cytomegalovirus exposure and HLA in healthy donors. The data were produced by immunoSEQ multiplex PCR, yet TCRdb's version contains in-frame clones alone and is incomplete. The sample totals just over 80,000 clones. The source material was PBMCs. The source is a woman in her 30s in good health and CMV-seronegative. CDR3s include the opening cysteine and the closing phenylalanine or tryptophan. The D gene is left open where the match is weak.

cdr3_length: 15; v_call: TRBV6-1; d_call: TRBD1; j_call: TRBJ1-5; cdr3_nt: TGTGCCAGCAGTGGAGAACAGGGGCGAAATCAGCCCCAGCATTTT; cdr3_aa: CASSGEQGRNQPQHF
cdr3_length: 15; v_call: TRBV5-1; d_call: -; j_call: TRBJ1-3; cdr3_nt: TGCGCCAGCAGTTTAGCAGGGAATTCAGGAAACACCATATATTTT; cdr3_aa: CASSLAGNSGNTIYF
cdr3_length: 13; v_call: TRBV10-1; d_call: -; j_call: TRBJ1-1; cdr3_nt: TGCGCCAGCAGCGCAAACAAGAACACTGAAGCTTTCTTT; cdr3_aa: CASSANKNTEAFF
cdr3_length: 15; v_call: TRBV2; d_call: TRBD2; j_call: TRBJ2-7; cdr3_nt: TGTGCCAGCAGTGCATCGGGGGGAAACGCCTACGAGCAGTACTTC; cdr3_aa: CASSASGGNAYEQYF
cdr3_length: 15; v_call: TRBV19; d_call: -; j_call: TRBJ1-5; cdr3_nt: TGTGCCAGTAGTAATGGCAGGGCTAGCAATCAGCCCCAGCATTTT; cdr3_aa: CASSNGRASNQPQHF
cdr3_length: 13; v_call: TRBV29-1; d_call: -; j_call: TRBJ1-1; cdr3_nt: TGCAGCGGGACAACTCTTCAATTCACTGAAGCTTTCTTT; cdr3_aa: CSGTTLQFTEAFF
cdr3_length: 15; v_call: TRBV5-6; d_call: TRBD2; j_call: TRBJ2-5; cdr3_nt: TGTGCCAGCAGCTTGCGAGCGGGGGTGCTAGAGACCCAGTACTTC; cdr3_aa: CASSLRAGVLETQYF
cdr3_length: 16; v_call: TRBV27; d_call: TRBD2; j_call: TRBJ2-7; cdr3_nt: TGTGCCAGCAGTTTATCGGGTGCGGGAGGGCGGTACGAGCAGTACTTC; cdr3_aa: CASSLSGAGGRYEQYF
cdr3_length: 19; v_call: TRBV7-9; d_call: -; j_call: TRBJ1-3; cdr3_nt: TGTGCCAGCAGCTTTTCCGTTCTGGGGAGACCCATCTCTGGAAACACCATATATTTT; cdr3_aa: CASSFSVLGRPISGNTIYF
cdr3_length: 15; v_call: TRBV11-3; d_call: -; j_call: TRBJ2-2; cdr3_nt: TGTGCCAGCAGCCTCGGGAGTCTGGGCACCGGGGAGCTGTTTTTT; cdr3_aa: CASSLGSLGTGELFF
cdr3_length: 15; v_call: TRBV5-1; d_call: -; j_call: TRBJ1-2; cdr3_nt: TGCGCCAGCAGCCCCAGAGGTAGGACGGGGTATGGCTACACCTTC; cdr3_aa: CASSPRGRTGYGYTF
cdr3_length: 13; v_call: TRBV30; d_call: -; j_call: TRBJ2-7; cdr3_nt: TGTGCCTGGAGTCATCCTAGCTCCTACGAGCAGTACTTC; cdr3_aa: CAWSHPSSYEQYF
cdr3_length: 13; v_call: TRBV10-3; d_call: -; j_call: TRBJ2-1; cdr3_nt: TGTGCCATCAGTGGGTTCCTTGGGCGTGAGCAGTTCTTC; cdr3_aa: CAISGFLGREQFF
cdr3_length: 15; v_call: TRBV27; d_call: TRBD1; j_call: TRBJ1-1; cdr3_nt: TGTGCCAGCAGTTTACGCAGGGGGCGCGACACTGAAGCTTTCTTT; cdr3_aa: CASSLRRGRDTEAFF
cdr3_length: 15; v_call: TRBV5-1; d_call: TRBD1; j_call: TRBJ1-5; cdr3_nt: TGCGCCAGCAGCTTGGAAACAGGGGACAATCAGCCCCAGCATTTT; cdr3_aa: CASSLETGDNQPQHF